Given below is one TCR beta chain in context. This CDR3 has 15 amino acids. Germline V lookup: CDR1 SGHRS, CDR2 YFSETQ. Trimming removed 6 bases from V and 2 bases from J; junction bases left unmatched: 9. Profiled with immunoSEQ multiplex PCR; TCRdb holds only in-frame clones, not every one. This sample has about 160,000 clones, with more than 85% found just once. This sample stems from a study of blood T cell repertoires in COVID-19. At the level of the study: PBMCs, B-cell-depleted T cells, or T cells provided the cDNA or gDNA that made up the material.

Material: peripheral blood. The chain employs TRBV5-1 and TRBJ1-2, with 8 nucleotides matching TRBD1. The TCR was taken from a woman in her sixties with COVID-19, enrolled during active disease. CDR3 nucleotide sequence: TGCGCCAGCAACCCCCGGACAGGGACGAACTATGGCTACACCTTC. Protein sequence: CASNPRTGTNYGYTF.